The subject of this entry is one TCR beta chain. Its antigen is currently unknown. The protocol was immunoSEQ multiplex PCR, while the TCRdb copy is restricted to in-frame clones and leaves out a portion. The sample has roughly 190,000 clones; 80% to 95% are singletons. The CDR3 length is 13 residues. Trimming removed 3 bases at V and 3 bases at J, with 9 bases between. Germline V gives CDR1 SGHTS, CDR2 YDEGEE. These data belong to a study of T cell responses to AZD1222 COVID-19 vaccine. Points from the study as a whole: CD4 TCRs associated with vaccination spanned spike, dominating at 160-218 and 743-854. Spike-specific TCRs gained breadth and depth after people received two AZD1222 doses. Of spike-specific TCRs, nearly half reportedly target regions left unmutated in variants.

The rearrangement joins TRBV5-8 to TRBJ1-1, with unresolved D. This material consisted of peripheral blood, taken 28 days after the second AZD1222 dose. The sequence derives from an adult who received the AZD1222 COVID-19 vaccine. CDR3 in DNA: TGTGCCAGCAGCTGGAGGGAGGACACTGAAGCTTTCTTT. It translates to CASSWREDTEAFF.